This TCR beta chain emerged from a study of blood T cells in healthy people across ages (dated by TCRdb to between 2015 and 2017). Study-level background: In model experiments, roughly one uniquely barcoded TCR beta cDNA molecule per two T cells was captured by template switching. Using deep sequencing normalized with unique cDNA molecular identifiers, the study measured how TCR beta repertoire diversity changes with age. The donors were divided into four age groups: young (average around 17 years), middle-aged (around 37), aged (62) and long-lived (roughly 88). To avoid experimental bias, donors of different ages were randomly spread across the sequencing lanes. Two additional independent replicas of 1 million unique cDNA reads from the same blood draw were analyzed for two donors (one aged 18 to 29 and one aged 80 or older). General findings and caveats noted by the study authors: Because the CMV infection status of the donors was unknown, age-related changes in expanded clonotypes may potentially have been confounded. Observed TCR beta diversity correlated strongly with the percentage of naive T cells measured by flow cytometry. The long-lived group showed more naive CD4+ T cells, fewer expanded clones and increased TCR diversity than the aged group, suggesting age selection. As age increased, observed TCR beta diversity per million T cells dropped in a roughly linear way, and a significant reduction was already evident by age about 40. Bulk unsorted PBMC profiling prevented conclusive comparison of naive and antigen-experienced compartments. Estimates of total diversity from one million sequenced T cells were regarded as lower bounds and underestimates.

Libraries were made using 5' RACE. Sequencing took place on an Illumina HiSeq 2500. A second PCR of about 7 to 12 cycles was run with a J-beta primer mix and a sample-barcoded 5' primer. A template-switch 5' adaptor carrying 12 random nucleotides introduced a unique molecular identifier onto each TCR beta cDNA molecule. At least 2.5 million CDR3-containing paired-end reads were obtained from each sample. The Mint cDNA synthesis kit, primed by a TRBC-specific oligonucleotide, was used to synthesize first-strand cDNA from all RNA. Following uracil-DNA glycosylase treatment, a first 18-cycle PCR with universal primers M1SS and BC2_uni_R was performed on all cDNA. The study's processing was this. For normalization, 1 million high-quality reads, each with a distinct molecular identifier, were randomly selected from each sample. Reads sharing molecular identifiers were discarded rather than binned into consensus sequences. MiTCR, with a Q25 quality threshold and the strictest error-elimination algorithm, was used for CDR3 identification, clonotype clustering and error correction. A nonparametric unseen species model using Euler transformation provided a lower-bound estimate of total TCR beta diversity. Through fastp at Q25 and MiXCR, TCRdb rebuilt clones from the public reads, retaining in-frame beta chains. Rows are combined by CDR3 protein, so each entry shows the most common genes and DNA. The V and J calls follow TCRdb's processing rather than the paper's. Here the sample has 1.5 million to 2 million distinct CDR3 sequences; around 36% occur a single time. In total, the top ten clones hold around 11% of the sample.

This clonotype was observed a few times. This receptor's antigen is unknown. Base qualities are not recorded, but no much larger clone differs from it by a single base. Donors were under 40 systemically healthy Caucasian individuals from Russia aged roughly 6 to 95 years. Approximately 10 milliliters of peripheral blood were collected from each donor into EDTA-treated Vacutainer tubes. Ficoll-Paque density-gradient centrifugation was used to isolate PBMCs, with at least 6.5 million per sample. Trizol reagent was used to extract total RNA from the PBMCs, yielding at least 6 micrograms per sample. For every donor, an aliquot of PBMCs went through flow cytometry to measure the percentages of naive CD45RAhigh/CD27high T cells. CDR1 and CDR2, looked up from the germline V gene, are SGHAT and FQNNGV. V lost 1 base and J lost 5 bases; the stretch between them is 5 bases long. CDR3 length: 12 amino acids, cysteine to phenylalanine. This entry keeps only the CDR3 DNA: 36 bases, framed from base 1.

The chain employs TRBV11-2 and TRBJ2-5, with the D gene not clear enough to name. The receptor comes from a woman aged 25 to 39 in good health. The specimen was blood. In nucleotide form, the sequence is TGTGCCAGCAGCTTAGGCTACGAGACCCAGTACTTC. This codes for CASSLGYETQYF. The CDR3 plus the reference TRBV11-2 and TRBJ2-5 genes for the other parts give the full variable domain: EAGVAQSPRYKIIEKRQSVAFWCNPISGHATLYWYQQILGQGPKLLIQFQNNGVVDDSQLPKDRFSAERLKGVDSTLKIQPAKLEDSAVYLCASSLGYETQYFGPGTRLLVL.